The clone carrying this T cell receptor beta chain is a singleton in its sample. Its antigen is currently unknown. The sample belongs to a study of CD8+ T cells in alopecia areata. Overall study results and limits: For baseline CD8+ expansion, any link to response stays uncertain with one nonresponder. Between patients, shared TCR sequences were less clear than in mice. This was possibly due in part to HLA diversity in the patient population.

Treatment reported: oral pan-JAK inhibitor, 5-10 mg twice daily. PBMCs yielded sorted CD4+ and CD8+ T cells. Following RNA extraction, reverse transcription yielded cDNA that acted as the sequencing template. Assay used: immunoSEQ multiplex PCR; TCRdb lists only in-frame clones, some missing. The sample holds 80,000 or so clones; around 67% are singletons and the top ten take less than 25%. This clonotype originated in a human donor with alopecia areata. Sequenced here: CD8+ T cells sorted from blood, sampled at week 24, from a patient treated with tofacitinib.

In DNA, the CDR3 is TGTGCCAGCAGTTTAATACTAGCGGGTGCTACCGGGGAGCTGTTTTTT. Its translation is CASSLILAGATGELFF. The chain couples TRBV27 to TRBJ2-2, with TRBD2 matching 9 bases. Germline V lookup: CDR1 MNHEY, CDR2 SMNVEV (reference sequence). The CDR3 runs to 16 residues. The junction had 6 bases not matched to a gene; V was cut back by 2 bases and J by 5 bases.